This is a list of T cell receptor beta chains from one sample in a study of blood T cell repertoires in COVID-19. Assay: immunoSEQ multiplex PCR; the TCRdb copy retains only in-frame clones and omits some. The repertoire has about 240,000 clones, approximately 78% of them found once; the top ten carry approximately 13%. The specimen sequenced was peripheral blood. The receptors here all came from a woman aged 55-75 years with active or convalescent COVID-19. CDR3s include the opening cysteine and the closing phenylalanine or tryptophan. A D gene is named only where the DNA matches it firmly. Expanded clones are given a class, and other clones once, few, many or no size at all.

j_call d_call clone_size v_call cdr3_aa cdr3_nt
TRBJ1-1 TRBD1 . TRBV7-9 CASSQTEGALRAFF TGTGCCAGCAGCCAAACCGAGGGGGCCTTGAGGGCTTTCTTT
TRBJ2-3 . few TRBV5-5 CASSQRRDSYTDTQYF TGTGCCAGCAGCCAGCGTCGGGACTCATACACAGATACGCAGTATTTT
TRBJ2-5 . . TRBV7-2 CASSSEDRFQETQYF TGTGCCAGCAGCTCCGAAGACAGGTTCCAAGAGACCCAGTACTTC
TRBJ2-7 TRBD1 . TRBV7-2 CASSPGQGTYEQYF TGTGCCAGCAGCCCGGGACAGGGCACCTACGAGCAGTACTTC
TRBJ2-7 TRBD1 . TRBV7-9 CASSPTDRVTEQYF TGTGCCAGCAGCCCGACTGACAGGGTCACTGAGCAGTACTTC
TRBJ2-1 . . TRBV11-3 CASSRGLHNEQFF TGTGCCAGCAGCCGGGGACTCCACAATGAGCAGTTCTTC
TRBJ2-1 TRBD2 . TRBV7-3 CASSPPGTRSNEQFF TGTGCCAGCAGTCCCCCCGGGACTAGGTCCAATGAGCAGTTCTTC
TRBJ1-1 . . TRBV7-9 CASSQDSAFF TGTGCCAGCAGCCAAGACTCGGCTTTCTTT
TRBJ1-2 TRBD1 . TRBV10-3 CAISPGQGARNYGYTF TGTGCCATCAGTCCGGGACAGGGGGCCCGTAACTATGGCTACACCTTC
TRBJ1-6 . . TRBV21-1 CASSKALCGPDNSPLHF TGTGCCAGCAGCAAAGCGCTTTGCGGTCCCGATAATTCACCCCTCCACTTT
TRBJ1-1 . . TRBV5-1 CASSREGGTEAFF TGCGCCAGCAGCAGGGAGGGGGGCACTGAAGCTTTCTTT
TRBJ1-1 . . TRBV9 CASSVYPDTEAFF TGTGCCAGCAGCGTATATCCGGACACTGAAGCTTTCTTT
TRBJ2-4 . few TRBV5-1 CASSLGHRDLRVNIQYF TGCGCCAGCAGCTTGGGGCACCGGGATTTGCGGGTAAACATTCAGTACTTC
TRBJ2-7 TRBD1 . TRBV3-1/TRBV3-2 CASSQRTGAYEQYF TGTGCCAGCAGCCAAAGGACAGGTGCCTACGAGCAGTACTTC
TRBJ2-7 TRBD1 . TRBV9 CASSVMGTGFREQYF TGTGCCAGCAGCGTAATGGGGACAGGGTTTCGCGAGCAGTACTTC
TRBJ2-3 . few TRBV9 CASSVAGDFGVTDTQYF TGTGCCAGCAGCGTAGCTGGCGACTTTGGAGTCACAGATACGCAGTATTTT
TRBJ2-7 TRBD1 . TRBV6-2/TRBV6-3 CASSYLDRGYDEQYF TGTGCCAGCAGTTACCTGGACAGGGGCTACGACGAGCAGTACTTC
TRBJ1-4 . . TRBV6-5 CASSPEGATNEKLFF TGTGCCAGCAGTCCGGAAGGAGCAACTAATGAAAAACTGTTTTTT
TRBJ1-1 TRBD1 once TRBV6-6 CASSFGTGGVGAEAFF TGTGCCAGCAGTTTCGGGACAGGGGGCGTCGGGGCTGAAGCTTTCTTT
TRBJ2-2 . . TRBV21-1 CASSPRGAGELFF TGTGCCAGCAGCCCCCGCGGGGCCGGGGAGCTGTTTTTT
TRBJ2-7 . . TRBV6-5 CASRTDSVYEQYF TGTGCCAGCAGGACGGACAGCGTCTACGAGCAGTACTTC
TRBJ1-2 TRBD1 . TRBV5-1 CASSLEGQGVNGYTF TGCGCCAGCAGCTTGGAGGGACAGGGGGTAAATGGCTACACCTTC
TRBJ1-1 TRBD1 . TRBV7-2 CASSPRDSSWTEAFF TGTGCCAGCAGCCCCCGGGACAGTAGTTGGACTGAAGCTTTCTTT
TRBJ1-2 . . TRBV5-1 CASSLDRPQMEAYTF TGCGCCAGCAGCTTGGACAGGCCCCAAATGGAAGCCTACACCTTC
TRBJ1-2 . . TRBV6-5 CASSKQAYGYTF TGTGCCAGCAGTAAACAGGCGTATGGCTACACCTTC
TRBJ2-6 TRBD1 . TRBV3-1/TRBV3-2 CASSRGQGAAGANVLTF TGTGCCAGCAGCCGCGGACAGGGGGCAGCAGGGGCCAACGTCCTGACTTTC
TRBJ1-6 . . TRBV30 CAWGSTYNSPLHF TGTGCCTGGGGATCAACCTATAATTCACCCCTCCACTTT
TRBJ1-1 . . TRBV6-2/TRBV6-3 CASSYSGRAYRGAFF TGTGCCAGCAGTTACTCTGGCAGGGCTTATCGGGGGGCTTTCTTT
TRBJ1-4 . few TRBV18 CASSRGEGREEKLFF TGTGCCAGCTCACGAGGGGAGGGACGTGAGGAAAAACTGTTTTTT
TRBJ1-5 TRBD1 few TRBV7-2 CASSSGQGSNQPQHF TGTGCCAGCAGCTCCGGACAGGGCAGCAATCAGCCCCAGCATTTT
TRBJ1-5 . . TRBV7-8 CASSPQGSNQPQHF TGTGCCAGCAGCCCACAGGGTAGCAATCAGCCCCAGCATTTT
TRBJ1-4 . . TRBV6-5 CASSYSAGRKEKLFF TGTGCCAGCAGTTACTCGGCAGGGCGAAAAGAAAAACTGTTTTTT
TRBJ2-1 TRBD2 once TRBV6-4 CASSTSASGGYNEQFF TGTGCCAGCAGCACGAGCGCTAGCGGAGGGTACAATGAGCAGTTCTTC
TRBJ1-5 . few TRBV7-2 CASSDSLSNQPQHF TGTGCCAGCAGCGACTCCCTTAGCAATCAGCCCCAGCATTTT
TRBJ1-2 TRBD1 . TRBV4-1 CASSQDPVRAGGAYGYTF TGCGCCAGCAGCCAAGATCCGGTCCGGGCAGGGGGCGCCTATGGCTACACCTTC
TRBJ2-1 . once TRBV6-5 CASSRASSSYNEQFF TGTGCCAGCAGCCGAGCGAGTAGCTCCTACAATGAGCAGTTCTTC
TRBJ2-3 TRBD2 . TRBV10-3 CAITKRGGSTGLTDTQYF TGTGCCATCACTAAGCGGGGGGGTTCGACGGGGCTCACAGATACGCAGTATTTT
TRBJ2-2 TRBD1 . TRBV11-3 CASSSGTGLAGELFF TGTGCCAGCAGCTCCGGGACAGGGTTGGCCGGGGAGCTGTTTTTT
TRBJ1-4 . . TRBV19 CASSMKGLSNEKLFF TGTGCCAGTAGTATGAAGGGGTTGAGTAATGAAAAACTGTTTTTT
TRBJ1-2 . . TRBV6-5 CASRPDTSQTYGYTF TGTGCCAGCAGGCCAGACACCAGCCAGACCTATGGCTACACCTTC
TRBJ1-1 . few TRBV5-8 CASSPSSPEAFF TGTGCCAGCAGCCCCTCTAGCCCTGAAGCTTTCTTT
TRBJ1-2 . . TRBV12-3/TRBV12-4 CASSLAGAGYTF TGTGCCAGCAGTTTAGCTGGGGCTGGCTACACCTTC
TRBJ1-3 TRBD1 . TRBV30 CAWETGRGNTIYF TGTGCCTGGGAGACAGGGAGAGGGAACACCATATATTTT
TRBJ2-3 TRBD2 . TRBV6-1 CASSDRTTSGGAHTQYF TGTGCCAGCAGTGATCGGACGACTAGCGGGGGGGCCCATACGCAGTATTTT
TRBJ2-5 . . TRBV6-6 CASSYGRQETQYF TGTGCCAGCAGTTATGGCAGACAAGAGACCCAGTACTTC
TRBJ2-3 TRBD2 . TRBV10-3 CAISYSGGRTDTQYF TGTGCCATTTCTTATAGCGGGGGGCGGACAGATACGCAGTATTTT
TRBJ2-7 TRBD1 . TRBV7-3 CASSRDRGYEQYF TGTGCCAGCAGCCGAGACAGGGGCTACGAGCAGTACTTC
TRBJ1-3 . . TRBV21-1 CASSGGGLSGNTIYF TGTGCCAGCAGCGGAGGGGGCTTATCTGGAAACACCATATATTTT
TRBJ1-2 TRBD1 few TRBV14 CASSQDRAPTGRYGYTF TGTGCCAGCAGCCAAGATCGGGCCCCGACAGGGCGGTATGGCTACACCTTC